Detailed here is one TCR beta chain. Its antigen is unknown. This entry is derived from a study of siplizumab effects on memory and regulatory T cells. The data were produced by immunoSEQ multiplex PCR, yet TCRdb's version contains in-frame clones alone and is incomplete. The sample has about 69,000 clones, approximately 89% seen once. Study-wide findings and caveats: In roughly 75-95% of proliferating CD4+ or CD8+ clones, a naive or memory phenotype could not be assigned.

The clonotype originates from a human donor in good health. Sequences were obtained from Tregs sorted from blood.

The DNA of the CDR3 is TGTGCCAGCAGTTGGACAGGTGGGGGGAACGAGCAGTACTTC. Its protein is CASSWTGGGNEQYF. The genes are TRBV6-1 and TRBJ2-7; D may be TRBD1 (7 bases). The V gene's germline CDR1 is MNHNS and CDR2 SASEGT. The V end was cut by 5 bases, the J end by 5 bases, with 16 bases between. This CDR3 has 14 residues.